This TCR beta chain is from a study of control samples from healthy donors and cancer patients. Deletions cut 4 bases from V and 4 bases from J, with 17 bases between. CDR3 length: 15 residues. CDR1 is LGHDT and CDR2 is YNNKEL in the germline V gene (reference sequence). Only in-frame clones appear in the TCRdb table, and some are missing; sequencing was by immunoSEQ multiplex PCR. This sample has about 140,000 clones, with roughly 88% found just once. The origin of this receptor is a man between 18 and 35 years old in good health. V is TRBV3-1 (or the pseudogene TRBV3-2) and J is TRBJ2-7; a possible D gene is TRBD1 (9 bases). Material: blood. DNA for the CDR3: TGTGCCAGCAGCCCGGGACAGGGACTAGATTACGAGCAGTACTTC. Its protein product is CASSPGQGLDYEQYF.